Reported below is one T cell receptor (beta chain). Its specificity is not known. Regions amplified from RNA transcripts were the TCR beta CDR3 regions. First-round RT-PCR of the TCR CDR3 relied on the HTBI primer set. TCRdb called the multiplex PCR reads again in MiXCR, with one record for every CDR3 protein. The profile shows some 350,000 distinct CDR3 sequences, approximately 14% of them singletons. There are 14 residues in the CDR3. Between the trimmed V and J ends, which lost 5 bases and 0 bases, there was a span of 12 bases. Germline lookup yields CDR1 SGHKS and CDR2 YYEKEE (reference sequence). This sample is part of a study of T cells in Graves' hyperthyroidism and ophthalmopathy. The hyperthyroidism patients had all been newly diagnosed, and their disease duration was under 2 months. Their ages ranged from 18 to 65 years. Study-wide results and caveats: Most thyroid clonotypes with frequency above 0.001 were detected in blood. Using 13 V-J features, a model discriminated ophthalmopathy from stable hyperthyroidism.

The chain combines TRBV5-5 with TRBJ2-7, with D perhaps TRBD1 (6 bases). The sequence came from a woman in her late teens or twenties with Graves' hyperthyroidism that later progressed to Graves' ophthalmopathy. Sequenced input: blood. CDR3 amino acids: CASRKDSSSYEQYF. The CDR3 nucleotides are TGTGCCAGCAGAAAGGACAGTAGCTCCTACGAGCAGTACTTC.